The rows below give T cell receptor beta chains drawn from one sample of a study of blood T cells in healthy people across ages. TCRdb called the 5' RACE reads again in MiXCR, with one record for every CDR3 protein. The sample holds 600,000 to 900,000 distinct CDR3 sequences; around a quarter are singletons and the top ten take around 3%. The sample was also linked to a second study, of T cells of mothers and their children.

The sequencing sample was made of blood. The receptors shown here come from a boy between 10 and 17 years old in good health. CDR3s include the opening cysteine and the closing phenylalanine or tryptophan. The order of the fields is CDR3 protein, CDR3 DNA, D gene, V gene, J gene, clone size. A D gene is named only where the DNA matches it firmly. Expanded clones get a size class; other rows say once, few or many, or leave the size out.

cdr3_aa: CASSLRQGWIYEQYF
cdr3_nt: TGTGCCAGCAGTTTACGACAGGGCTGGATATACGAGCAGTACTTC
d_call: TRBD1
v_call: TRBV27
j_call: TRBJ2-7
clone_size: few

cdr3_aa: CASSSGQSPGANVLTF
cdr3_nt: TGTGCCAGCAGTTCCGGACAGAGCCCTGGGGCCAACGTCCTGACTTTC
d_call: .
v_call: TRBV12-3/TRBV12-4
j_call: TRBJ2-6
clone_size: .

cdr3_aa: CASSQGYSSYNEQFF
cdr3_nt: TGCGCCAGCAGCCAGGGGTACAGCTCCTACAATGAGCAGTTCTTC
d_call: .
v_call: TRBV4-1
j_call: TRBJ2-1
clone_size: .

cdr3_aa: CASSYTSGGASYNEQFF
cdr3_nt: TGTGCCAGCAGTTACACTAGCGGGGGGGCATCCTACAATGAGCAGTTCTTC
d_call: TRBD2
v_call: TRBV6-5
j_call: TRBJ2-1
clone_size: .

cdr3_aa: CASRRQGQPVNEQFF
cdr3_nt: TGTGCCAGCCGGCGCCAGGGACAGCCGGTCAATGAGCAGTTCTTC
d_call: TRBD1
v_call: TRBV6-2/TRBV6-3
j_call: TRBJ2-1
clone_size: once

cdr3_aa: CASSSSERYEQYF
cdr3_nt: TGTGCCAGCAGTTCGTCAGAACGCTACGAGCAGTACTTC
d_call: .
v_call: TRBV12-3/TRBV12-4
j_call: TRBJ2-7
clone_size: .

cdr3_aa: CASSQGTSGKTQYF
cdr3_nt: TGTGCCAGCAGCCAAGGGACTAGTGGGAAGACCCAGTACTTC
d_call: TRBD2
v_call: TRBV14
j_call: TRBJ2-5
clone_size: few

cdr3_aa: CASSQESGQRATYEQYF
cdr3_nt: TGTGCCAGCAGCCAAGAATCGGGGCAGCGTGCTACCTACGAGCAGTACTTC
d_call: .
v_call: TRBV3-1
j_call: TRBJ2-7
clone_size: .

cdr3_aa: CASRSGSPLEQYF
cdr3_nt: TGTGCCAGCAGGTCAGGGTCCCCCCTCGAGCAGTACTTC
d_call: .
v_call: TRBV21-1
j_call: TRBJ2-7
clone_size: .

cdr3_aa: CSARRDRGAYEQYF
cdr3_nt: TGCAGTGCCCGCCGGGACAGGGGGGCCTACGAGCAGTACTTC
d_call: TRBD1
v_call: TRBV20-1
j_call: TRBJ2-7
clone_size: .

cdr3_aa: CAISEGSAETQYF
cdr3_nt: TGTGCCATCAGTGAGGGCTCCGCGGAGACCCAGTACTTC
d_call: .
v_call: TRBV10-3
j_call: TRBJ2-5
clone_size: few

cdr3_aa: CASSRADPRYTEAFF
cdr3_nt: TGTGCCAGCAGTCGGGCGGACCCACGTTACACTGAAGCTTTCTTT
d_call: .
v_call: TRBV6-5
j_call: TRBJ1-1
clone_size: few

cdr3_aa: CASRRQGAIEQYF
cdr3_nt: TGTGCCAGCCGGAGACAGGGGGCCATCGAGCAGTACTTC
d_call: TRBD1
v_call: TRBV3-1
j_call: TRBJ2-7
clone_size: .

cdr3_aa: CAISDLGTGTNEKLFF
cdr3_nt: TGTGCCATCAGTGACCTTGGGACAGGGACTAATGAAAAACTGTTTTTT
d_call: TRBD1
v_call: TRBV10-3
j_call: TRBJ1-4
clone_size: .

cdr3_aa: CSVPVTSGWAGNEQFF
cdr3_nt: TGCAGCGTTCCCGTAACTAGCGGGTGGGCGGGGAATGAGCAGTTCTTC
d_call: TRBD2
v_call: TRBV29-1
j_call: TRBJ2-1
clone_size: .

cdr3_aa: CSAGVQGATNEKLFF
cdr3_nt: TGCAGTGCTGGCGTCCAAGGTGCAACTAATGAAAAACTGTTTTTT
d_call: .
v_call: TRBV20-1
j_call: TRBJ1-4
clone_size: .

cdr3_aa: CASSLLGTGELFF
cdr3_nt: TGTGCCAGCAGCCTCCTGGGCACCGGGGAGCTGTTTTTT
d_call: .
v_call: TRBV11-2
j_call: TRBJ2-2
clone_size: many

cdr3_aa: CASSHPLGENIQYF
cdr3_nt: TGTGCCAGCAGCCACCCTCTAGGGGAAAACATTCAGTACTTC
d_call: .
v_call: TRBV7-9
j_call: TRBJ2-4
clone_size: few

cdr3_aa: CASSFTGDKETQYF
cdr3_nt: TGTGCCAGCAGCTTTACGGGGGACAAAGAGACCCAGTACTTC
d_call: .
v_call: TRBV7-2
j_call: TRBJ2-5
clone_size: .

cdr3_aa: CASSQAQAGGTDTQYF
cdr3_nt: TGTGCCAGCAGCCAAGCTCAAGCGGGGGGCACAGATACGCAGTATTTT
d_call: TRBD2
v_call: TRBV4-2
j_call: TRBJ2-3
clone_size: few

cdr3_aa: CASSQDGTFANEQYF
cdr3_nt: TGCGCCAGCAGCCAGGACGGGACTTTCGCGAACGAGCAGTACTTC
d_call: .
v_call: TRBV4-1
j_call: TRBJ2-7
clone_size: few

cdr3_aa: CASSQGVSGAYYEQYF
cdr3_nt: TGTGCCAGCAGCCAAGGCGTTTCGGGGGCCTACTACGAGCAGTACTTC
d_call: .
v_call: TRBV3-1
j_call: TRBJ2-7
clone_size: few

cdr3_aa: CASSASGRTTDTQYF
cdr3_nt: TGTGCCAGCAGTGCCTCCGGGAGGACCACAGATACGCAGTATTTT
d_call: TRBD2
v_call: TRBV2
j_call: TRBJ2-3
clone_size: .

cdr3_aa: CASSGTSPGIKAEQYF
cdr3_nt: TGTGCCAGCAGTGGGACTAGCCCGGGGATAAAAGCCGAGCAGTACTTC
d_call: TRBD2
v_call: TRBV2
j_call: TRBJ2-7
clone_size: .

cdr3_aa: CASRPTPAGVPPETQYF
cdr3_nt: TGTGCCAGCAGGCCCACTCCGGCGGGGGTTCCTCCAGAGACCCAGTACTTC
d_call: TRBD2
v_call: TRBV12-3/TRBV12-4
j_call: TRBJ2-5
clone_size: .

cdr3_aa: CASSLLGQGYSGANVLTF
cdr3_nt: TGTGCCAGCAGTTTACTCGGGCAGGGATACTCTGGGGCCAACGTCCTGACTTTC
d_call: .
v_call: TRBV27
j_call: TRBJ2-6
clone_size: .

cdr3_aa: CASSLVTSGANVLTF
cdr3_nt: TGTGCCAGCAGCTTGGTGACATCTGGGGCCAACGTCCTGACTTTC
d_call: .
v_call: TRBV5-6
j_call: TRBJ2-6
clone_size: few

cdr3_aa: CSAPHLVGAKNIQYF
cdr3_nt: TGCAGTGCCCCCCACTTAGTTGGAGCCAAAAACATTCAGTACTTC
d_call: .
v_call: TRBV20-1
j_call: TRBJ2-4
clone_size: once

cdr3_aa: CASSVVGPLVGYTF
cdr3_nt: TGTGCCAGCAGCGTAGTTGGACCCCTCGTAGGCTACACCTTC
d_call: .
v_call: TRBV9
j_call: TRBJ1-2
clone_size: .

cdr3_aa: CASSPGTGFQPQHF
cdr3_nt: TGTGCCAGCAGCCCCGGGACAGGGTTTCAGCCCCAGCATTTT
d_call: TRBD1
v_call: TRBV2
j_call: TRBJ1-5
clone_size: few

cdr3_aa: CASSFLGGQAVTGNYEQYF
cdr3_nt: TGTGCCAGCAGCTTTCTGGGGGGACAAGCGGTAACGGGTAACTACGAGCAGTACTTC
d_call: .
v_call: TRBV7-3
j_call: TRBJ2-7
clone_size: .

cdr3_aa: CASSSSPRGGGTEAFF
cdr3_nt: TGTGCCAGCAGCTCATCTCCCCGGGGAGGAGGGACTGAAGCTTTCTTT
d_call: .
v_call: TRBV7-3
j_call: TRBJ1-1
clone_size: .

cdr3_aa: CASSFASSTSGGVYQETQYF
cdr3_nt: TGCGCCAGCAGCTTTGCCTCCTCGACTAGCGGGGGAGTGTACCAAGAGACCCAGTACTTC
d_call: TRBD2
v_call: TRBV5-1
j_call: TRBJ2-5
clone_size: .

cdr3_aa: CASSHSRDRGRVEELFF
cdr3_nt: TGCGCCAGCAGCCACTCCCGGGACAGGGGGAGGGTTGAAGAACTGTTTTTT
d_call: TRBD1
v_call: TRBV4-1
j_call: TRBJ1-4
clone_size: few

cdr3_aa: CASSATPYYQETQYF
cdr3_nt: TGCGCCAGCAGCGCTACCCCATATTACCAAGAGACCCAGTACTTC
d_call: .
v_call: TRBV4-1
j_call: TRBJ2-5
clone_size: .